Below are 32 T cell receptor beta chains sequenced from a single sample in a study of CD8 T cells in ankylosing spondylitis. TCRdb reanalysed the 5' RACE reads using MiXCR and keeps one entry per CDR3 protein. Of about 350,000 distinct CDR3 sequences listed, approximately 20% were seen once; the top ten hold less than 15%. Specimen: blood, either unsorted or a sorted T cell fraction (not recorded which). These receptors all stem from a male donor with ankylosing spondylitis or in good health (not recorded which).

This clonotype was observed a few times. The CDR3 bases are TGTGCCAGCAGTCAACGGGACAGGGTGGGCGAGCAGTACTTC. This sequence encodes CASSQRDRVGEQYF. The J gene is TRBJ2-7, the V gene TRBV7-9; 9 bases line up with TRBD1. There are 14 residues in the CDR3. The germline CDR1 and CDR2 sequences are SEHNR and FQNEAQ (reference sequence). V lost 6 bases, J lost 6 bases, and 9 bases stayed unmatched. Looking up the rest from reference TRBV7-9 and TRBJ2-7 gives the full variable domain: DTGVSQNPRHKITKRGQNVTFRCDPISEHNRLYWYRQTLGQGPEFLTYFQNEAQLEKSRLLSDRFSAERPKGSFSTLEIQRTEQGDSAMYLCASSQRDRVGEQYFGPGTRLTVT.

With regard to this clonotype: Because it lacks the conserved phenylalanine or tryptophan at the end, this CDR3 is likely a read error. The genes are TRBV5-6 and TRBJ1-6, with 7 bases identical to TRBD1. This CDR3 contains 14 residues. Looked up from germline, CDR1 is SGHDT and CDR2 is YYEEEE. Losses at the gene ends were 5 bases for V and 14 bases for J; bases not matched to a gene: 13. The CDR3 reads CASRSGQAELALHS. The CDR3 nucleotides read TGTGCCAGCAGATCAGGACAGGCGGAGTTGGCCCTCCACTCT.

The sample holds many counts of this clonotype. This chain connects TRBV12-3 or TRBV12-4 to TRBJ2-7; TRBD1 matches 7 bases. CDR3 size: 13 residues. Trimming cost V 5 bases and J 2 bases; bases outside gene matches: 3. The CDR3 protein is CASSPGTAYEQYF. CDR3 in DNA: TGTGCCAGCAGTCCCGGGACAGCCTACGAGCAGTACTTC.

This sequence joins TRBV7-8 and TRBJ2-7, with 8 bases identical to TRBD1. The junction had 15 bases not matched to a gene; V was cut back by 3 bases and J by 5 bases. CDR1 is SGHVS, CDR2 FQNEAQ, per germline. The CDR3 is 17 amino acids. The CDR3 coding sequence is TGTGCCAGCAGCTTCCTTAAAGCGTCGGGACAGGAGGACGAGCAGTACTTC. Its protein product is CASSFLKASGQEDEQYF. The whole variable domain, filled in from reference TRBV7-8 and TRBJ2-7, reads GAGVSQSPRYKVAKRGQDVALRCDPISGHVSLFWYQQALGQGPEFLTYFQNEAQLDKSGLPSDRFFAERPEGSVSTLKIQRTQQEDSAVYLCASSFLKASGQEDEQYFGPGTRLTVT.

CDR3 coding DNA: TGTGCCACCAGCAGCCGCAGCACCATCCGGGACACATCCTACGAGCAGTACTTC. Translation gives CATSSRSTIRDTSYEQYF. This chain connects TRBV15 to TRBJ2-7; D is possibly TRBD1 (6 bases). V shed 3 bases and J shed 1 base, with 22 bases lying between them. Looked up from germline, CDR1 is LNHNV and CDR2 is YYDKDF (reference sequence). This CDR3 has 18 amino acids.

This clonotype has only a few counts. In DNA form, the CDR3 reads TGCAGTGCTAGAGTGACGGGGGAACCCGACTACGAGCAGTACTTC. Amino acid sequence: CSARVTGEPDYEQYF. V gene TRBV20-1 combines with J gene TRBJ2-7; D is perhaps TRBD2 (6 bases). The V gene's germline CDR1 is DFQATT and CDR2 SNEGSKA (reference sequence). CDR3 size: 15 residues. Trimming took off 1 base at V and 3 bases at J, with 16 bases between the two ends.

This clonotype has just a few counts. The chain links TRBV20-1 to TRBJ2-1; TRBD1 matches at 10 bases. V lost 0 bases, J lost 5 bases, and 4 bases stayed unmatched. CDR1 DFQATT and CDR2 SNEGSKA come from the germline V gene (reference sequence). The CDR3 consists of 15 residues. CDR3: CSAREPGTGDNEQFF. The CDR3 DNA is TGCAGTGCTAGAGAGCCAGGGACAGGGGACAATGAGCAGTTCTTC.

This clonotype showed up many times. The chain couples TRBV20-1 to TRBJ2-2, with 8 bases fitting TRBD1. In germline, CDR1 is DFQATT, CDR2 SNEGSKA (reference sequence). The CDR3 covers 13 residues. The trim removed 3 bases at V and 4 bases at J, leaving 1 base unmatched. The CDR3 reads CSARDRVTGELFF. CDR3 nucleotide sequence: TGCAGTGCTAGGGACAGGGTCACCGGGGAGCTGTTTTTT.

In its sample, this clonotype was seen a few times. The chain recombines TRBV7-2 with TRBJ1-2; D possibly corresponds to TRBD1 (6 bases). Germline CDR1 and CDR2: SGHTA and FQGNSA. The CDR3 runs 12 residues. Between the trimmed V and J ends, which lost 5 bases and 7 bases, there was a span of 11 bases. CDR3 sequence reads: CASSPGVGGYTF. In nucleotides, the CDR3 is TGTGCCAGCAGCCCAGGGGTGGGTGGCTACACCTTC.

The chain is built from TRBV4-1 and TRBJ2-6; 9 bases fit TRBD2. The CDR3 spans 19 residues. Germline CDR1 MGHRA, CDR2 YSYEKL. Trimming cost V 0 bases and J 4 bases; bases outside gene matches: 10. This chain's CDR3 is CASSQDLLAGYGGANVLTF. The CDR3 nucleotides read TGCGCCAGCAGCCAAGATCTCCTAGCGGGGTACGGCGGGGCCAACGTCCTGACTTTC.

The J gene is TRBJ1-5, the V gene TRBV7-2; D may be TRBD1 (5 bases). The germline gives CDR1 SGHTA, CDR2 FQGNSA. Trimming cost V 5 bases and J 3 bases, with 14 bases left between them. The CDR3 totals 15 residues. CDR3 DNA: TGTGCCAGCAGCGTAACCAGGGAGATCAATCAGCCCCAGCATTTT. Its translation is CASSVTREINQPQHF.

The chain has TRBV27 and TRBJ2-7; D is perhaps TRBD1 (6 bases). Germline values: CDR1 MNHEY, CDR2 SMNVEV (reference sequence). The CDR3 contains 15 residues. Trimming removed 5 bases from V and 2 bases from J, with 16 bases in between. CDR3: CASSRSGQGTYEQYF. The CDR3 DNA sequence: TGTGCCAGCAGTCGATCCGGGCAGGGGACCTACGAGCAGTACTTC.

Regarding this clonotype: An end of the junction differs from the germline gene, which may be a read error. The CDR3 loop is CAISWDRGTEVGANVLTF. CDR3 nucleotide sequence: TGTGCCATCAGTTGGGACAGGGGGACTGAGGTGGGGGCCAACGTCCTGACTTTC. The V call is TRBV2, the J call TRBJ2-6; 11 nucleotides match TRBD1. CDR1 and CDR2 from the germline V gene are SNHLY and FYNNEI. The CDR3 spans 18 residues.

The V call is TRBV5-8, the J call TRBJ1-1; 7 bases line up with TRBD1. The CDR3 has 15 residues. The ends lost 5 bases at V and 2 bases at J; junction bases unmatched: 9. Germline V CDR1 and CDR2: SGHTS, YDEGEE. The CDR3 nucleotides are TGTGCCAGCAGTCAAACCTGGGACAGAAACACTGAAGCTTTCTTT. Amino acids: CASSQTWDRNTEAFF.

The chain links TRBV20-1 to TRBJ2-2; 9 bases line up with TRBD2. The CDR3 consists of 14 residues. Germline V gives CDR1 DFQATT, CDR2 SNEGSKA (reference sequence). J was trimmed by 4 bases and V by 3 bases; bases with no gene match: 3. CDR3 sequence (DNA): TGCAGTGCTAGTGAAGCGGGGGGCACCGGGGAGCTGTTTTTT. Protein sequence: CSASEAGGTGELFF.

J is TRBJ1-6 and V is TRBV2; possible D gene TRBD1, 6 bases. Germline V lookup: CDR1 SNHLY, CDR2 FYNNEI. Trimming took off 1 base at V and 5 bases at J, with 9 bases between the two ends. There are 15 residues in the CDR3. The CDR3 coding sequence is TGTGCCAGCAGTGAAGGGAGGACAGATAATTCACCCCTCCACTTT. It encodes CASSEGRTDNSPLHF.

The chain couples TRBV20-1 to TRBJ2-3; tentatively, D is TRBD2 (5 bases). Germline CDR1 DFQATT, CDR2 SNEGSKA (reference sequence). The CDR3 runs 14 residues. V was trimmed by 6 bases and J by 2 bases, leaving 15 bases between them. The CDR3 bases are TGCAGTGCCGAACACCCGGGGAACACAGATACGCAGTATTTT. This codes for CSAEHPGNTDTQYF.

In this sample, this clonotype turned up a few times. This CDR3 is CSAWDNRPNYGYTF. The CDR3 DNA reads TGCAGTGCTTGGGACAACCGACCCAACTATGGCTACACCTTC. The V call is TRBV20-1, the J call TRBJ1-2, with D possibly TRBD1 on 6 matching bases. This CDR3 contains 14 residues. Germline V gene data show CDR1 as DFQATT and CDR2 as SNEGSKA (reference sequence). Trimming cost V 5 bases and J 2 bases, with 15 bases left between them.

This clonotype has a count of ten or more. This rearrangement joins TRBV12-3 or TRBV12-4 to TRBJ2-2; D possibly uses TRBD1 or TRBD2 (5 bases each). The CDR3 is 16 residues long. The V end was cut by 7 bases, the J end by 1 base, with 16 bases between. The CDR3 loop is CASIHGNRLNTGELFF. The CDR3 DNA reads as TGTGCCAGCATCCACGGGAACAGGTTGAACACCGGGGAGCTGTTTTTT.

The sample holds many counts of this clonotype. CDR3: CSVAPTGMSGNTIYF. The CDR3 region has the DNA TGCAGCGTTGCCCCGACAGGGATGTCTGGAAACACCATATATTTT. V usage is TRBV29-1 and J usage is TRBJ1-3, with 7 bases identical to TRBD1. The CDR3 length is 15 residues. V was clipped by 4 bases and J by 1 base; unmatched bases: 7. CDR1 is SQVTM and CDR2 is ANQGSEA in the germline V gene.

The CDR3 is CASSGHLTSGGIDEQFF. The CDR3 nucleotides are TGTGCCAGCAGTGGACACTTGACTAGCGGGGGGATAGATGAGCAGTTCTTC. The chain combines TRBV12-3 or TRBV12-4 with TRBJ2-1; 13 bases match TRBD2. V trimming: 5 bases; J trimming: 8 bases; junction bases outside the gene matches: 12. This CDR3 spans 17 amino acids.

This clonotype has just a few counts. The chain recombines TRBV18 with TRBJ2-3; tentative D call: TRBD1 (6 bases). CDR1 and CDR2 from the germline V gene are KGHSH and LQKENI. The ends were cut back, 3 bases at V and 2 bases at J, with 24 bases in the middle. The length of the CDR3 is 19 residues. For the CDR3, the DNA is TGTGCCAGCTCACCGTTGGTCAGTATAGGGGGAGAGGACACAGATACGCAGTATTTT. Its protein is CASSPLVSIGGEDTDTQYF.

Only a few counts were recorded for this clonotype. One junction end disagrees with the germline gene, perhaps due to a read error. The chain recombines TRBV7-8 with TRBJ2-7, with 9 bases aligning to TRBD1. The V gene's germline CDR1 is SGHVS and CDR2 FQNEAQ. The CDR3 is 14 residues long. CDR3 sequence: CASSRDRDLATAHF. Written as DNA, the CDR3 is TGTGCCAGCAGCCGGGACAGGGATCTGGCGACGGCGCACTTC.

The V gene is TRBV12-3 or TRBV12-4, the J gene TRBJ2-3; D gene uncertain. The CDR3 runs to 14 residues. V shed 6 bases and J shed 0 bases, with 10 bases lying between them. CDR3 nucleotides: TGTGCCAGCAGCCGCAGCATTAGCACAGATACGCAGTATTTT. Its protein product is CASSRSISTDTQYF.

This clonotype was counted only a few times. V and J are TRBV29-1 and TRBJ2-2; no firm D call. Trimming took off 0 bases at V and 1 base at J, with 9 bases between the two ends. CDR3 length: 15 residues. The germline gives CDR1 SQVTM, CDR2 ANQGSEA. In DNA form, the CDR3 reads TGCAGCGTTGAAGAGAGTGGCAGGAACACCGGGGAGCTGTTTTTT. Its translation: CSVEESGRNTGELFF.

The CDR3 region has the DNA TGTGCCACCAGTGTAGGCAGCACAGATACGCAGTATTTT. Translated, it gives CATSVGSTDTQYF. The V gene is TRBV24-1, the J gene TRBJ2-3; D is uncertain. The germline V gene encodes CDR1 KGHDR and CDR2 SFDVKD. Deletions cut 5 bases from V and 0 bases from J, with 5 bases between. This CDR3 comprises 13 residues.

This clonotype was detected a few times. The rearrangement links TRBV9 to TRBJ1-1; D not resolved. Germline lookup yields CDR1 SGDLS and CDR2 YYNGEE. The CDR3 sequence is 15 residues long. Trimming stripped 0 bases from V and 4 bases from J, with 13 bases between. CDR3 nucleotides: TGTGCCAGCAGCGTAGGGTCGGGGTTAGGCACTGAAGCTTTCTTT. This codes for CASSVGSGLGTEAFF. Based on the CDR3 plus reference TRBV9 and TRBJ1-1, the full variable domain is DSGVTQTPKHLITATGQRVTLRCSPRSGDLSVYWYQQSLDQGLQFLIQYYNGEERAKGNILERFSAQQFPDLHSELNLSSLELGDSALYFCASSVGSGLGTEAFFGQGTRLTVV.

The V and J genes are TRBV5-1 and TRBJ2-3; D remains unclear. V shed 6 bases and J shed 4 bases, with 6 bases lying between them. Per the germline V gene, CDR1 is SGHRS and CDR2 is YFSETQ. The CDR3 is 11 amino acids. The CDR3 region has the DNA TGCGCCAGCATGGGGTCAGATACGCAGTATTTT. It specifies CASMGSDTQYF.

This chain joins TRBV20-1 and TRBJ2-5; D possibly matches TRBD1 or TRBD2 (5 bases each). This CDR3 has 18 amino acids. Trimming took 0 bases from V and 5 from J, leaving 25 bases between them. Germline values: CDR1 DFQATT, CDR2 SNEGSKA (reference sequence). The CDR3 loop is CSARDSASRGGAPETQYF. The CDR3 region has the DNA TGCAGTGCTAGAGATTCGGCTAGCCGGGGTGGGGCCCCGGAGACCCAGTACTTC.

This clonotype was picked up many times. The chain recombines TRBV7-9 with TRBJ1-3, with 9 bases identical to TRBD1. CDR3 length: 13 amino acids. The V segment lost 9 bases and the J segment 3 bases; nucleotides outside the gene matches: 3. CDR1 and CDR2 (germline): SEHNR, FQNEAQ (reference sequence). Here the CDR3 reads CARQGAYGNTIYF. The DNA of the CDR3 is TGTGCCAGACAGGGGGCTTATGGAAACACCATATATTTT.

In its sample, this clonotype was seen a few times. The V gene is TRBV5-1, the J gene TRBJ2-7; a possible D gene is TRBD2 (6 bases). Germline V gives CDR1 SGHRS, CDR2 YFSETQ. The CDR3 has 13 amino acids. V shed 0 bases and J shed 6 bases, with 10 bases lying between them. CDR3 bases: TGCGCCAGCAGCTTGGACAGGAGGGTCGAGCAGTACTTC. Translation gives CASSLDRRVEQYF.

This clonotype was observed once. V is TRBV5-4 and J is TRBJ2-3; TRBD2 might be the D (6 bases). Germline loops: CDR1 SGHNT, CDR2 YYREEE (reference sequence). V dropped 4 bases and J dropped 0 bases, with 12 bases sitting between them. The CDR3 loop spans 15 amino acids. CDR3 DNA sequence: TGTGCCAGCAGCCGGGGGTCCTCCAGCACAGATACGCAGTATTTT. It translates to CASSRGSSSTDTQYF. The entire variable domain, with the rest obtained from reference TRBV5-4 and TRBJ2-3, is as follows: ETGVTQSPTHLIKTRGQQVTLRCSSQSGHNTVSWYQQALGQGPQFIFQYYREEENGRGNFPPRFSGLQFPNYSSELNVNALELDDSALYLCASSRGSSSTDTQYFGPGTRLTVL.